This T cell receptor beta chain was retrieved from a study of T cell changes during pregnancy in multiple sclerosis (dated by TCRdb to 2018 to 2020). Study-level background: The study examined how the T cell repertoire changed over the course of pregnancy in women with multiple sclerosis.

As encoded in the germline V gene, CDR1 is MGHRA while CDR2 is YSYEKL. Taken from cysteine to phenylalanine, the CDR3 has 12 residues. The retained sequence is limited to the CDR3, 36 bases, with the frame set at the first base. The V end loses 0 bases and the J end loses 5 bases, and a stretch of 5 bases separates them. Receptors were amplified or captured by the immunoSEQ multiplex PCR assay. This is the immuneACCESS table as TCRdb keeps it, with only in-frame sequences that have V and J called. A part of the clones is gone; compared with another copy, unresolved V genes explain less than half, and the rest is unexplained. This sample gives around 48,000 clones in total; roughly 90% of them show up just once. The ten largest clones add up to approximately 3% of the sample. With respect to this clone: It has no known antigen specificity. No much larger clone exists at a distance of one base, and base qualities are not known.

The TCR comes from a female donor with multiple sclerosis, enrolled in a pregnancy study. Specimen: CD8+ T cells from peripheral blood mononuclear cells, collected before pregnancy. The sequence joins TRBV4-1 to TRBJ2-7; no D gene is confidently identified. The sequence in DNA is TGCGCCAGCAGCCAAGATCGGGACGAGCAGTACTTC. Its coded protein is CASSQDRDEQYF.